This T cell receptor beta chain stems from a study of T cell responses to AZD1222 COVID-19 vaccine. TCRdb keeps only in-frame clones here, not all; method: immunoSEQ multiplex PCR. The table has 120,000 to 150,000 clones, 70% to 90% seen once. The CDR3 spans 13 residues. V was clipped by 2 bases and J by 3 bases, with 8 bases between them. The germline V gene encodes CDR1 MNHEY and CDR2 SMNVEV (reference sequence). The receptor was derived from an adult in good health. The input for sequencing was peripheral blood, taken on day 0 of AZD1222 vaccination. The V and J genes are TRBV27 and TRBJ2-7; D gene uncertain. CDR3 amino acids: CASSLGYNYEQYF. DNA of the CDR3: TGTGCCAGCAGTTTAGGTTATAACTACGAGCAGTACTTC.